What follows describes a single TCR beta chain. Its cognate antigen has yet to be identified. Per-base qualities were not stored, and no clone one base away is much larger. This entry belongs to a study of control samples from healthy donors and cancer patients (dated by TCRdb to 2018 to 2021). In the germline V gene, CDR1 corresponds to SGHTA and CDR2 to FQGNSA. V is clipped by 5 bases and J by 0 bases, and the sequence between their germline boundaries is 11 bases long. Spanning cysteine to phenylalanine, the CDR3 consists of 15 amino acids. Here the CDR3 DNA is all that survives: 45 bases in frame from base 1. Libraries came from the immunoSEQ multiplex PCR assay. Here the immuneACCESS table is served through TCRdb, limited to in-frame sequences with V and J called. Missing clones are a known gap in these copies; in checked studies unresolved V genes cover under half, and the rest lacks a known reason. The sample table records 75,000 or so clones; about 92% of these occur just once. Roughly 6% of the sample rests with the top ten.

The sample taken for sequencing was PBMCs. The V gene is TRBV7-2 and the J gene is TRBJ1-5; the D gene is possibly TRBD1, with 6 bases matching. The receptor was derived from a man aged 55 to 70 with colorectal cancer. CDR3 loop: CASSPGTFSNQPQHF. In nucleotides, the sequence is TGTGCCAGCAGCCCCGGGACATTTAGCAATCAGCCCCAGCATTTT.